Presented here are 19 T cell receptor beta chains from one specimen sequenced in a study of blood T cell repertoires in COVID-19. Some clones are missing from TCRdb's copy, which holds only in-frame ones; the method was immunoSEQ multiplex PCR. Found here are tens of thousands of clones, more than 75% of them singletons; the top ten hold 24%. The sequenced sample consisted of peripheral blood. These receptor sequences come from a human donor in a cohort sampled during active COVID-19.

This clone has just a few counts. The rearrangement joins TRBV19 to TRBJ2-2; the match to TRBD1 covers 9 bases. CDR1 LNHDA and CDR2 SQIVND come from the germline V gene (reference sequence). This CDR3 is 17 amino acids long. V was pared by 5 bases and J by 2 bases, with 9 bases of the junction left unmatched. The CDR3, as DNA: TGTGCCAGTAGTTCTAGAGACAGGGGGTCAAACACCGGGGAGCTGTTTTTT. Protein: CASSSRDRGSNTGELFF.

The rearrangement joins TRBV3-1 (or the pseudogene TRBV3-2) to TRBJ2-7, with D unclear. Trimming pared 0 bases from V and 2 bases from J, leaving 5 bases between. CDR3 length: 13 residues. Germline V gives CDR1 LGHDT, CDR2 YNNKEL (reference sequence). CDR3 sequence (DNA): TGTGCCAGCAGCCAAGATCATGCCTACGAGCAGTACTTC. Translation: CASSQDHAYEQYF.

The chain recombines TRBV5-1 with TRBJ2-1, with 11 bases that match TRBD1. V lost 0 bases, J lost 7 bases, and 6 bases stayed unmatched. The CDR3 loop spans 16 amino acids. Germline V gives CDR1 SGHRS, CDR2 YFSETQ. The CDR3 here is CASSLAGQGAQNEQFF. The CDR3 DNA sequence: TGCGCCAGCAGCTTGGCCGGACAGGGGGCGCAGAATGAGCAGTTCTTC.

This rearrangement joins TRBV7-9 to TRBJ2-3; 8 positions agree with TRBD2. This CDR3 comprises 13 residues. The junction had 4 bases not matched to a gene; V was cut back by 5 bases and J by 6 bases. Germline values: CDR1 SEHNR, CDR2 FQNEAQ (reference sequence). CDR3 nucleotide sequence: TGTGCCAGCAGCCTCGGGAGGGAGGATACGCAGTATTTT. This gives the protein CASSLGREDTQYF.

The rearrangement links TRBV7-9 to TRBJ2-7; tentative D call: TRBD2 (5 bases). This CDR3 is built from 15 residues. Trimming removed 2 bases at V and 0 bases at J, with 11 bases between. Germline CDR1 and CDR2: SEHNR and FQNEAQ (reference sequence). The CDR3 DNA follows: TGTGCCAGCAGCTTAAGGGTAGCGCACTCCTACGAGCAGTACTTC. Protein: CASSLRVAHSYEQYF.

CDR3 sequence: CASSFPGLEATDTQYF. The CDR3 DNA reads as TGTGCCAGTAGTTTCCCGGGACTAGAGGCGACAGATACGCAGTATTTT. The chain couples TRBV19 to TRBJ2-3, with 8 bases aligning to TRBD2. V gave up 5 bases and J gave up 3 bases; unmatched junction bases: 10. This CDR3 is built from 16 residues. Germline loops: CDR1 LNHDA, CDR2 SQIVND (reference sequence). Complete variable domain (other parts from reference TRBV19 and TRBJ2-3): DGGITQSPKYLFRKEGQNVTLSCEQNLNHDAMYWYRQDPGQGLRLIYYSQIVNDFQKGDIAEGYSVSREKKESFPLTVTSAQKNPTAFYLCASSFPGLEATDTQYFGPGTRLTVL.

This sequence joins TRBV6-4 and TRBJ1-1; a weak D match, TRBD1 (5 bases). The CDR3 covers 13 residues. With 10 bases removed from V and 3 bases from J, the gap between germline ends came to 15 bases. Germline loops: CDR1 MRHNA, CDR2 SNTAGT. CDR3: CATPEGVHTEAFF. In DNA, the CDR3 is TGTGCCACTCCCGAAGGGGTGCACACTGAAGCTTTCTTT.

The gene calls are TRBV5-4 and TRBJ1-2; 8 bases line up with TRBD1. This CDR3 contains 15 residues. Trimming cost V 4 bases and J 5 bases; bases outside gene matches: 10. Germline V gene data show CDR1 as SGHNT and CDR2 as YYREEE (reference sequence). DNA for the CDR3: TGTGCCAGCAGCAGCTTCGAGGACAGGGAGTATGGCTACACCTTC. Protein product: CASSSFEDREYGYTF. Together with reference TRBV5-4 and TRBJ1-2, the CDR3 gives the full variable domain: ETGVTQSPTHLIKTRGQQVTLRCSSQSGHNTVSWYQQALGQGPQFIFQYYREEENGRGNFPPRFSGLQFPNYSSELNVNALELDDSALYLCASSSFEDREYGYTFGSGTRLTVV.

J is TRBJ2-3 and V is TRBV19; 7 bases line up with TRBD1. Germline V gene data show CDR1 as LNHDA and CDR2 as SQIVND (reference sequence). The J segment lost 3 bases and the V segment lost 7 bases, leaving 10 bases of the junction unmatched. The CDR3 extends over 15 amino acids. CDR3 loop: CASKRTGSSTDTQYF. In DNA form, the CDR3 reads TGTGCCAGTAAAAGGACAGGATCATCGACAGATACGCAGTATTTT.

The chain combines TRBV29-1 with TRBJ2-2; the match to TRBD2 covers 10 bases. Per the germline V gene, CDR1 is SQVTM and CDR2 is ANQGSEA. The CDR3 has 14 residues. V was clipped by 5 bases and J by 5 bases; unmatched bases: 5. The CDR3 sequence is CSVRTSGSTGELFF. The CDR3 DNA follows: TGCAGCGTTCGGACTAGCGGCAGTACCGGGGAGCTGTTTTTT.

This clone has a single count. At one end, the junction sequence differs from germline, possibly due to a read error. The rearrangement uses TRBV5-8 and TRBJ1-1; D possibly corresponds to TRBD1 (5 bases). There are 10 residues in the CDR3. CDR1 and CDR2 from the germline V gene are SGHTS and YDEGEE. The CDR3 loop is CASSLAGGPF. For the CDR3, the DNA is TGTGCCAGCAGCTTGGCCGGGGGACCTTTT. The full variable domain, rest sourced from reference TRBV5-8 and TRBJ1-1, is EAGVTQSPTHLIKTRGQQATLRCSPISGHTSVYWYQQALGLGLQFLLWYDEGEERNRGNFPPRFSGRQFPNYSSELNVNALELEDSALYLCASSLAGGPFGQGTRLTVV.

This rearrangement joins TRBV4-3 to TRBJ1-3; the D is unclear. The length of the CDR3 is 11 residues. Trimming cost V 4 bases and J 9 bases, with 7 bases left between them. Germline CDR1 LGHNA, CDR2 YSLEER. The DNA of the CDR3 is TGCGCCAGCAGCCCGGGAGGCACCATATATTTT. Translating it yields CASSPGGTIYF.

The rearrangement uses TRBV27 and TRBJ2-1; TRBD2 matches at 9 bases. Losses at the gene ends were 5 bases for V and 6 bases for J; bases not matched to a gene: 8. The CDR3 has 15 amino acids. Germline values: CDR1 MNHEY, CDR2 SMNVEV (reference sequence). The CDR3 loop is CASSPAGTSPNEQFF. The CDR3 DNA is TGTGCCAGCAGTCCCGCCGGGACTAGCCCCAATGAGCAGTTCTTC.

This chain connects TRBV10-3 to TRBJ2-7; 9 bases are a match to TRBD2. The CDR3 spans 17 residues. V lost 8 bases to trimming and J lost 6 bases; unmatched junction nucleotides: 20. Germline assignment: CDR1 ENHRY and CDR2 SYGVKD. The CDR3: CAIGWGDSGRGTGEQYF. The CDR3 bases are TGTGCCATCGGCTGGGGGGATAGCGGGAGAGGAACGGGCGAGCAGTACTTC.

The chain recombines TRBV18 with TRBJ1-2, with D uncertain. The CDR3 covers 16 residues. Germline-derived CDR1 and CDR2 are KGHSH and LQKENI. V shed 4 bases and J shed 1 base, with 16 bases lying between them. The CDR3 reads CASSLAADRLNYGYTF. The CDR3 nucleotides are TGTGCCAGCTCACTTGCGGCAGACCGTCTTAACTATGGCTACACCTTC.

The CDR3 nucleotides are TGCGCCAGCAGCTTGGCCCCGCGGACAGGGGGCGCAGATACGCAGTATTTT. It specifies CASSLAPRTGGADTQYF. The chain combines TRBV5-1 with TRBJ2-3, with 11 bases matching TRBD1. The length of the CDR3 is 17 residues. CDR1 and CDR2 from the germline V gene are SGHRS and YFSETQ. The ends lost 0 bases at V and 4 bases at J; junction bases unmatched: 7.

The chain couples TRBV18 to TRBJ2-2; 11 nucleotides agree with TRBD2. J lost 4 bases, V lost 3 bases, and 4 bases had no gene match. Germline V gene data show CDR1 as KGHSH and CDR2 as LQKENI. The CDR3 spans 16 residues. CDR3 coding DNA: TGTGCCAGCTCACCTATTGGGACTAGCGGCACCGGGGAGCTGTTTTTT. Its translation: CASSPIGTSGTGELFF.

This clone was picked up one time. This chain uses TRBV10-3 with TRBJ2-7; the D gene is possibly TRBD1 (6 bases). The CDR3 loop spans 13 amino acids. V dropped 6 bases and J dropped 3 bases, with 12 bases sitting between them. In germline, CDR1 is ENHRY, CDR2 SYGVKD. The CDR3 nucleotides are TGTGCCATCAGGGGGGACAATCTCTACGAGCAGTACTTC. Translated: CAIRGDNLYEQYF.

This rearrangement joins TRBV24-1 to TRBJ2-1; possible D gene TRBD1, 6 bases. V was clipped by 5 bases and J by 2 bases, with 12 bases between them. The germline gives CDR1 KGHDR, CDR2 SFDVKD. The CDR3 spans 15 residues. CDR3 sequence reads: CATSGHREPYNEQFF. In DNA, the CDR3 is TGTGCCACCAGTGGTCACAGGGAACCCTACAATGAGCAGTTCTTC.